The present T cell receptor (beta chain) was sequenced within a study of blood T cells in healthy people across ages. The CDR3 contains 14 residues. The junction had 6 bases not matched to a gene; V was cut back by 0 bases and J by 5 bases. Germline values: CDR1 GTSNPN, CDR2 SVGIG (reference sequence). A second PCR of 7 to 11 cycles used a sample-barcoded 5' primer and a J-beta primer mix. Researchers report that each sample yielded at least 3 million CDR3-containing paired-end reads. TCRdb independently ran MiXCR on the 5' RACE reads; one entry per CDR3 protein. Here the sample spans almost 550,000 distinct CDR3 sequences, around 24% being singletons. The sample was also reused in another study, on T cells of mothers and their children. Turning to that study: Samples were obtained from three healthy Caucasian mothers and their six children.

The sequence derives from a boy younger than 18 in good health. The sample consisted of blood. The chain links TRBV30 to TRBJ2-5, with TRBD1 identical over 7 bases. The CDR3 DNA is TGTGCCTGGAGTGTGACAGGGTGGGGGGAGACCCAGTACTTC. This sequence encodes CAWSVTGWGETQYF. Filled out from reference TRBV30 and TRBJ2-5, the complete variable domain reads SQTIHQWPATLVQPVGSPLSLECTVEGTSNPNLYWYRQAAGRGLQLLFYSVGIGQISSEVPQNLSASRPQDRQFILSSKKLLLSDSGFYLCAWSVTGWGETQYFGPGTRLLVL.